This T cell receptor (beta chain) was obtained from a study of blood T cell repertoires in COVID-19. Study context: The United States, Italy and Spain supplied acute and convalescent COVID-19 samples. PBMCs, B-cell-depleted T cells, or T cells provided the cDNA or gDNA that made up the material.

CDR1 is SGHRS, CDR2 YFSETQ, per germline. V lost 2 bases and J lost 1, with 9 bases in between. The length of the CDR3 is 14 residues. On this clone itself: This CDR3 is also generated by other DNA sequences in the sample.

Under the authors' procedure: Nucleated cell counts were estimated from reference gene primer amplification. Sequencing was performed with immunoSEQ multiplex PCR; in TCRdb, only in-frame clones are kept and a portion is missing. V and J calls and clone size are given by that table; D and trimming were obtained from the DNA. The repertoire holds just over 650,000 clones, with 85% to 90% as singletons. The V gene is TRBV5-1, the J gene TRBJ1-1, with D perhaps TRBD1 (5 bases). The sequence was collected from a woman aged 18 to 35 with acute or convalescent COVID-19. Sequencing used peripheral blood. Here the CDR3 DNA reads TGCGCCAGCAGCTTAGCCACAGGGAACACTGAAGCTTTCTTT. Encoded protein: CASSLATGNTEAFF.